The 10 T cell receptor beta chains listed next were all sequenced from one sample in a study of T cell responses to AZD1222 COVID-19 vaccine. The data were produced by immunoSEQ multiplex PCR, yet TCRdb's version contains in-frame clones alone and is incomplete. The repertoire holds 95,000 to 130,000 clones, 70% to 90% seen once, with about 8.8% in the top ten. The starting material was peripheral blood, obtained on day 0 of AZD1222 vaccination. These receptors were taken from an adult in good health.

The chain recombines TRBV5-4 with TRBJ2-7, with 7 bases that match TRBD1. The V and J ends lost 4 bases and 2 bases, in that order; junction bases with no gene match: 9. The germline V gene has CDR1 SGHNT and CDR2 YYREEE (reference sequence). This CDR3 spans 15 amino acids. CDR3 in DNA: TGTGCCAGCAGCCCGGGACAGACTTTTCCCTACGAGCAGTACTTC. Amino acid sequence: CASSPGQTFPYEQYF.

This chain connects TRBV18 to TRBJ1-2; D call uncertain. This CDR3 is built from 14 residues. The ends were cut back, 0 bases at V and 1 base at J, with 6 bases in the middle. Germline values: CDR1 KGHSH, CDR2 LQKENI. The CDR3 is CASSPPRDNYGYTF. The CDR3 DNA sequence: TGTGCCAGCTCACCACCGCGAGATAACTATGGCTACACCTTC.

The J gene is TRBJ1-2, the V gene TRBV3-1 (or the pseudogene TRBV3-2), with D hard to call. Germline V CDR1 and CDR2: LGHDT, YNNKEL (reference sequence). This CDR3 has 14 residues. Trimming pared 0 bases from V and 3 bases from J, leaving 8 bases between. In DNA, the CDR3 is TGTGCCAGCAGCCAAGACGATAGCGACTATGGCTACACCTTC. Encoded protein: CASSQDDSDYGYTF.

The chain combines TRBV18 with TRBJ1-2, with D perhaps TRBD1 (6 bases). V was shortened by 5 bases and J by 1 base, with 11 bases between the two germline ends. The CDR3 length is 14 residues. Germline V lookup: CDR1 KGHSH, CDR2 LQKENI. The CDR3 region is CASSRGQYNYGYTF. CDR3 sequence (DNA): TGTGCCAGCTCAAGGGGACAATATAACTATGGCTACACCTTC.

V gene TRBV24-1 combines with J gene TRBJ2-1; 7 bases line up with TRBD2. CDR1 is KGHDR, CDR2 SFDVKD, per germline. With 11 bases clipped from V and 2 bases from J, the junction kept 8 bases outside the gene matches. CDR3 length equals 14 residues. CDR3 sequence (DNA): TGTGCCAGGGCTTGGGAGGGCCCCTACAATGAGCAGTTCTTC. This translates into CARAWEGPYNEQFF.

This clone was observed a single time. The chain links TRBV5-6 to TRBJ2-7; 7 bases agree with TRBD2. This CDR3 contains 12 residues. The germline V gene encodes CDR1 SGHDT and CDR2 YYEEEE. V was clipped by 5 bases and J by 6 bases; unmatched bases: 5. The CDR3 loop reads CASRLWEGEQYF. In DNA, the CDR3 is TGTGCCAGCAGGCTTTGGGAGGGCGAGCAGTACTTC. The full variable domain, completed using reference TRBV5-6 and TRBJ2-7, is DAGVTQSPTHLIKTRGQQVTLRCSPKSGHDTVSWYQQALGQGPQFIFQYYEEEERQRGNFPDRFSGHQFPNYSSELNVNALLLGDSALYLCASRLWEGEQYFGPGTRLTVT.

This clone was detected a few times. This sequence joins TRBV5-5 and TRBJ1-1; no reliable D call. CDR1 and CDR2 from the germline V gene are SGHKS and YYEKEE (reference sequence). The ends were cut back, 0 bases at V and 1 base at J, with 10 bases in the middle. The CDR3 length is 15 residues. The CDR3 nucleotides are TGTGCCAGCAGCTTGGATGGCGCCCCGAACACTGAAGCTTTCTTT. Amino acids: CASSLDGAPNTEAFF.

CDR3 coding DNA: TGCAGCGGTGACAGCCTGAACACTGAAGCTTTCTTT. Translated, it gives CSGDSLNTEAFF. V and J are TRBV29-1 and TRBJ1-1; maybe TRBD1 (5 bases). CDR1 is SQVTM, CDR2 ANQGSEA, per germline. The CDR3 has 12 residues. The V gene lost 7 bases and the J gene lost 0 bases, with 9 bases spanning the gap.

V usage is TRBV20-1 and J usage is TRBJ2-7; 7 nucleotides agree with TRBD2. Germline loops: CDR1 DFQATT, CDR2 SNEGSKA (reference sequence). J was trimmed by 2 bases and V by 3 bases; bases with no gene match: 7. This CDR3 spans 14 amino acids. The CDR3 DNA reads as TGCAGTGCTAGTTGGCCTAGCGGAACCTACGAGCAGTACTTC. It is translated as CSASWPSGTYEQYF.

The chain couples TRBV27 to TRBJ2-5; tentatively, D is TRBD2 (5 bases). Trimming stripped 5 bases from V and 5 bases from J, with 18 bases between. The CDR3 sequence is 15 residues long. The germline V gene encodes CDR1 MNHEY and CDR2 SMNVEV (reference sequence). CDR3 region: CASSKRTGMWETQYF. CDR3 sequence (DNA): TGTGCCAGCAGTAAAAGGACGGGGATGTGGGAGACCCAGTACTTC.